These 9 T cell receptor beta chains were all obtained from the same sample, sequenced in a study of T-cell reconstitution after alpha-beta-depleted transplantation in children. TCRbeta library construction was performed incorporating unique molecular identifiers. Using its own MiXCR run on the PCR reads, TCRdb lists one record per CDR3 protein. The sample consists of tens of thousands of distinct CDR3 sequences, approximately 6% of them appearing once. The starting material was PBMCs, mostly from graft donor cells, obtained 60 days after TCRalphabeta/CD19-depleted stem cell transplant. All receptors come from a female patient between 2 and 15 years old who had a stem cell transplant for aplastic anemia, so the T cells may come from the graft donor.

This clonotype has ten or more counts. V and J are TRBV7-9 and TRBJ2-5, with 8 bases matching TRBD1. This CDR3 is built from 14 residues. From germline, CDR1 is SEHNR and CDR2 FQNEAQ (reference sequence). Germline trimming cut 2 bases from V and 5 bases from J; bases unmatched to any gene: 4. The CDR3 DNA reads as TGTGCCAGCAGCTTACGGACAGGGCGGGAGACCCAGTACTTC. It yields the protein CASSLRTGRETQYF.

This clonotype was detected ten times or more. The rearrangement links TRBV7-9 to TRBJ2-5; 8 bases line up with TRBD1. V trimming: 5 bases; J trimming: 2 bases; junction bases outside the gene matches: 7. The germline CDR1 and CDR2 sequences are SEHNR and FQNEAQ (reference sequence). The CDR3 consists of 15 residues. CDR3 sequence reads: CASSQGTGIQETQYF. Here the CDR3 DNA reads TGTGCCAGCAGCCAAGGGACAGGTATACAAGAGACCCAGTACTTC.

This clonotype was found many times. The chain carries TRBV20-1 and TRBJ2-3; 9 nucleotides agree with TRBD2. V dropped 5 bases and J dropped 2; count of bases not matched to a gene: 11. This CDR3 spans 16 amino acids. In germline, CDR1 is DFQATT, CDR2 SNEGSKA (reference sequence). The CDR3 DNA reads TGCAGTGCTGTGATAGCGGGAGTGAGGTTCACAGATACGCAGTATTTT. Its translation is CSAVIAGVRFTDTQYF.

The chain combines TRBV5-4 with TRBJ1-5; 9 bases agree with TRBD1. The CDR3 is 18 amino acids. The V segment lost 0 bases and the J segment 1 base; nucleotides outside the gene matches: 8. CDR1 is SGHNT and CDR2 is YYREEE in the germline V gene (reference sequence). CDR3 nucleotide sequence: TGTGCCAGCAGCTTGGTATACAGGGGGCTTTTCAGCAATCAGCCCCAGCATTTT. Residues: CASSLVYRGLFSNQPQHF.

The rearrangement links TRBV7-2 to TRBJ2-7; 13 positions agree with TRBD2. Germline-derived CDR1 and CDR2 are SGHTA and FQGNSA. With V trimmed by 5 bases and J by 2 bases, 0 bases remained unmatched. This CDR3 is built from 14 residues. The CDR3, as DNA: TGTGCCAGCAGCACTAGCGGGGGGGCCTACGAGCAGTACTTC. This gives the protein CASSTSGGAYEQYF.

This chain links TRBV6-5 with TRBJ1-2; D is ambiguous. The length of the CDR3 is 15 residues. Trimming took off 6 bases at V and 3 bases at J, with 17 bases between the two ends. Germline V lookup: CDR1 MNHEY, CDR2 SVGAGI. In DNA, the CDR3 is TGTGCCAGCAGGGCCGGGGTGGACCGAGACTATGGCTACACCTTC. Translated, it gives CASRAGVDRDYGYTF.

This clonotype was counted at least ten times. The rearrangement uses TRBV5-1 and TRBJ2-7; 7 nucleotides agree with TRBD2. CDR1 SGHRS and CDR2 YFSETQ come from the germline V gene. CDR3 size: 15 residues. V lost 0 bases, J lost 0 bases, and 3 bases stayed unmatched. In DNA form, the CDR3 reads TGCGCCAGCAGCTTGGTGGGGGGGAGCTCCTACGAGCAGTACTTC. The encoded protein is CASSLVGGSSYEQYF.

Many counts were recorded for this clonotype. The V gene is TRBV7-2, the J gene TRBJ2-7; 14 bases align to TRBD2. This CDR3 region has 17 residues. Germline V lookup: CDR1 SGHTA, CDR2 FQGNSA. The J segment lost 5 bases and the V segment lost 5 bases, leaving 11 bases of the junction unmatched. In DNA form, the CDR3 reads TGTGCCAGCAGCACCGTTGGACTAGCGGGGGGCGGCGACGAGCAGTACTTC. Amino acids: CASSTVGLAGGGDEQYF.

This clonotype was observed once. V is TRBV14 and J is TRBJ1-2, with a tentative D call TRBD1 (6 bases). The germline CDR1 and CDR2 sequences are SGHDN and FVKESK. Trimming shortened V by 4 bases and J by 7 bases, and 16 bases separated the two germline ends. The CDR3 is 14 amino acids. The CDR3 DNA sequence: TGTGCCAGCAGCCCCTTGGGGGGGGCCGCTGGCTACACCTTC. Protein sequence: CASSPLGGAAGYTF. Variable domain in full (rest from reference TRBV14 and TRBJ1-2): EAGVTQFPSHSVIEKGQTVTLRCDPISGHDNLYWYRRVMGKEIKFLLHFVKESKQDESGMPNNRFLAERTGGTYSTLKVQPAELEDSGVYFCASSPLGGAAGYTFGSGTRLTVV.